What follows are 21 T cell receptor beta chains derived from one specimen sequenced in a study of identical twins. TCRdb processed the 5' RACE reads anew with MiXCR; each CDR3 protein has one entry. The sample has 550,000 to 700,000 distinct CDR3 sequences; around a tenth are singletons. The data were also submitted as part of a second study, on yellow fever vaccine responses in identical twins.

Sequencing was performed on PBMCs. All receptors come from a young woman in good health.

This clonotype came up many times. The CDR3 region is CASSLGTRGDRGYEQYF. In DNA, the CDR3 is TGCGCCAGCAGCTTGGGTACACGTGGGGACAGGGGTTACGAGCAGTACTTC. The chain links TRBV5-1 to TRBJ2-7; 10 nucleotides agree with TRBD1. The V gene's germline CDR1 is SGHRS and CDR2 YFSETQ. This CDR3 is built from 17 residues. After removal of 0 bases from V and 4 bases from J, the junction contained 10 bases not matched to a gene. Together with reference TRBV5-1 and TRBJ2-7, the CDR3 gives the full variable domain: KAGVTQTPRYLIKTRGQQVTLSCSPISGHRSVSWYQQTPGQGLQFLFEYFSETQRNKGNFPGRFSGRQFSNSRSEMNVSTLELGDSALYLCASSLGTRGDRGYEQYFGPGTRLTVT.

In its sample, this clonotype was seen a few times. The genes are TRBV14 and TRBJ2-3, with TRBD1 matching 7 bases. CDR1 SGHDN and CDR2 FVKESK come from the germline V gene. The length of the CDR3 is 17 residues. V lost 2 bases, J lost 3 bases, and 11 bases stayed unmatched. CDR3 bases: TGTGCCAGCAGCCAACGACGAACAGGGGCCCGTACAGATACGCAGTATTTT. Protein sequence: CASSQRRTGARTDTQYF.

This clonotype was observed a handful of times. The CDR3 DNA follows: TGTGCCACCAGCAGAGAAGGGACAGGGTCCACTGAAGCTTTCTTT. It specifies CATSREGTGSTEAFF. The V and J genes are TRBV15 and TRBJ1-1; 9 bases map to TRBD1. The CDR3 runs 15 residues. V trimming: 0 bases; J trimming: 4 bases; junction bases outside the gene matches: 3. The V gene's germline CDR1 is LNHNV and CDR2 YYDKDF (reference sequence).

This clonotype came up a few times. V and J are TRBV7-2 and TRBJ2-2; D possibly uses TRBD1 or TRBD2 (5 bases each). This CDR3 contains 16 residues. Germline V gene lookup returns CDR1 SGHTA and CDR2 FQGNSA. The ends were cut back, 3 bases at V and 0 bases at J, with 11 bases in the middle. CDR3 sequence (DNA): TGTGCCAGCAGCTTGTGGGGACGATCGAACACCGGGGAGCTGTTTTTT. Protein product: CASSLWGRSNTGELFF.

The rearrangement uses TRBV20-1 and TRBJ2-7; TRBD2 matches 7 bases. The V and J ends lost 6 bases and 4 bases, in that order; junction bases with no gene match: 6. The CDR3 has 12 residues. The germline CDR1 and CDR2 sequences are DFQATT and SNEGSKA (reference sequence). CDR3 protein: CSARSGNYEQYF. The CDR3 DNA sequence: TGCAGTGCGCGGAGCGGGAATTACGAGCAGTACTTC.

This clonotype has a count of ten or more. The V gene is TRBV18, the J gene TRBJ2-7, with unresolved D. V was pared by 8 bases and J by 0 bases, with 14 bases between. Per germline, CDR1 KGHSH and CDR2 LQKENI. There are 14 residues in the CDR3. CDR3 residues: CASKTNPSSYEQYF. CDR3 DNA: TGTGCCAGCAAGACAAACCCGAGCTCCTACGAGCAGTACTTC.

This clonotype has at least ten counts. The chain links TRBV28 to TRBJ2-1, with a tentative D call TRBD1 (6 bases). CDR1 is MDHEN and CDR2 is SYDVKM in the germline V gene. CDR3 length: 14 amino acids. The ends were cut back, 6 bases at V and 8 bases at J, with 17 bases in the middle. The CDR3 reads CASRGTLGVDEQFF. CDR3 DNA: TGTGCCAGCAGGGGGACATTAGGGGTTGATGAGCAGTTCTTC. Based on the CDR3 plus reference TRBV28 and TRBJ2-1, the full variable domain is DVKVTQSSRYLVKRTGEKVFLECVQDMDHENMFWYRQDPGLGLRLIYFSYDVKMKEKGDIPEGYSVSREKKERFSLILESASTNQTSMYLCASRGTLGVDEQFFGPGTRLTVL.

V is TRBV5-1 and J is TRBJ2-7, with D perhaps TRBD2 (5 bases). Germline V gives CDR1 SGHRS, CDR2 YFSETQ. This CDR3 contains 15 residues. V was pared by 5 bases and J by 2 bases, with 17 bases between. The CDR3 bases are TGCGCCAGCAGACATAGCGATTCATCGACCTACGAGCAGTACTTC. This translates into CASRHSDSSTYEQYF.

This clonotype turned up a few times. The V gene is TRBV6-2 or TRBV6-3, the J gene TRBJ2-2; no clear D. CDR1 and CDR2 (germline): MNHEY, SVGEGT. The CDR3 has 14 residues. The V gene lost 7 bases and the J gene lost 0 bases, with 9 bases spanning the gap. CDR3 region: CASTPATNTGELFF. CDR3 coding DNA: TGTGCCAGCACCCCCGCTACGAACACCGGGGAGCTGTTTTTT.

This clonotype has at least ten counts. The V call is TRBV29-1, the J call TRBJ1-1; D is ambiguous. Germline lookup yields CDR1 SQVTM and CDR2 ANQGSEA. V gave up 5 bases and J gave up 5 bases, with 9 bases separating them. The length of the CDR3 is 11 residues. The CDR3 sequence: CSVFIGTEAFF. The CDR3 DNA is TGCAGCGTTTTCATCGGAACTGAAGCTTTCTTT.

The sample holds many counts of this clonotype. The chain combines TRBV18 with TRBJ2-7; unclear D gene. Trimming removed 5 bases from V and 0 bases from J, with 11 bases in between. This CDR3 is 14 amino acids long. Germline V gene lookup returns CDR1 KGHSH and CDR2 LQKENI. The CDR3 coding sequence is TGTGCCAGCTCAGTGGTTGGTTCCTCCTACGAGCAGTACTTC. Translating it yields CASSVVGSSYEQYF. Full variable domain (outside the CDR3, taken from reference TRBV18 and TRBJ2-7): NAGVMQNPRHLVRRRGQEARLRCSPMKGHSHVYWYRQLPEEGLKFMVYLQKENIIDESGMPKERFSAEFPKEGPSILRIQQVVRGDSAAYFCASSVVGSSYEQYFGPGTRLTVT.

This clonotype has at least ten counts. The genes are TRBV3-1 and TRBJ2-5, with 7 bases lining up with TRBD2. The CDR3 has 13 amino acids. Looked up from germline, CDR1 is LGHDT and CDR2 is YNNKEL (reference sequence). With 4 bases clipped from V and 5 bases from J, the junction kept 4 bases outside the gene matches. The CDR3 DNA reads as TGTGCCAGCAGCCCAGGGCGGGGGGAGACCCAGTACTTC. This codes for CASSPGRGETQYF.

This chain joins TRBV20-1 and TRBJ2-3; 12 nucleotides line up with TRBD2. V lost 0 bases, J lost 4 bases, and 5 bases stayed unmatched. Germline assignment: CDR1 DFQATT and CDR2 SNEGSKA (reference sequence). The CDR3 is 16 residues long. The chain's CDR3 is CSARDLLAGGADTQYF. Here the CDR3 DNA reads TGCAGTGCTAGAGATTTACTAGCGGGAGGCGCAGATACGCAGTATTTT.

This clonotype showed up just a few times. The chain is built from TRBV12-3 or TRBV12-4 and TRBJ2-6, with D perhaps matching TRBD2 (6 bases). V shed 7 bases and J shed 1 base, with 11 bases lying between them. The length of the CDR3 is 15 residues. The CDR3 DNA reads TGTGCCAGCATCCCAGGAGGGTCTGGGGCCAACGTCCTGACTTTC. Translation: CASIPGGSGANVLTF.

This clonotype was seen a few times. This chain connects TRBV5-6 to TRBJ2-1; D unclear. The CDR3 contains 13 residues. CDR1 and CDR2 from the germline V gene are SGHDT and YYEEEE. V lost 4 bases to trimming and J lost 4 bases, with 9 bases between them. In DNA, the CDR3 is TGTGCCAGCAGCCCCATTGGGTACAATGAGCAGTTCTTC. This gives the protein CASSPIGYNEQFF.

In regard to this clonotype: At one of its ends the junction is not consistent with the germline gene, which may arise from a read error. V usage is TRBV20-1 and J usage is TRBJ2-1; 7 bases align to TRBD2. The CDR3 sequence is 16 residues long. Germline lookup yields CDR1 DFQATT and CDR2 SNEGSKA (reference sequence). CDR3 DNA: TGCAGTGCTAGAGATCTTGCGGGAGAGTCCTACAATGAGCAGATCTTC. It translates to CSARDLAGESYNEQIF.

In this sample, this clonotype turned up many times. The V call is TRBV7-9, the J call TRBJ2-2, with D unresolved. Germline-derived CDR1 and CDR2 are SEHNR and FQNEAQ (reference sequence). V lost 9 bases and J lost 5, with 1 base in between. The CDR3 spans 9 residues. CDR3 in DNA: TGTGCCAGAACCGGGGAGCTGTTTTTT. Its translation: CARTGELFF.

The rearrangement uses TRBV27 and TRBJ2-1, with D possibly being TRBD2 (6 bases). The V end was cut by 4 bases, the J end by 6 bases, with 13 bases between. This CDR3 is built from 14 residues. CDR1 is MNHEY and CDR2 is SMNVEV in the germline V gene (reference sequence). This chain's CDR3 is CASSSKYGGNEQFF. CDR3 bases: TGTGCCAGCAGTTCCAAATACGGGGGCAATGAGCAGTTCTTC.

This rearrangement joins TRBV20-1 to TRBJ2-1; a weak D match, TRBD2 (5 bases). CDR1 is DFQATT, CDR2 SNEGSKA, per germline (reference sequence). The V gene lost 6 bases and the J gene lost 16 bases, with 16 bases spanning the gap. This CDR3 has 10 residues. DNA for the CDR3: TGCAGTGCAGTAAGCGGACGGCAATTCTTC. It codes for CSAVSGRQFF.

This clonotype was counted a single time. The genes are TRBV28 and TRBJ2-1, with 7 bases aligning to TRBD1. The V and J ends lost 4 bases and 5 bases, in that order; junction bases with no gene match: 5. Germline V lookup: CDR1 MDHEN, CDR2 SYDVKM. CDR3 length: 14 residues. CDR3 nucleotides: TGTGCCAGCAGTTCGGGACAGACCAACAATGAGCAGTTCTTC. Translation: CASSSGQTNNEQFF.

The rearrangement links TRBV4-3 to TRBJ2-5; 7 bases match TRBD1. The V and J ends lost 0 bases and 4 bases, in that order; junction bases with no gene match: 14. The CDR3 spans 18 residues. Germline V gives CDR1 LGHNA, CDR2 YSLEER. The CDR3, as DNA: TGCGCCAGCAGCCAAGATCCACAGGGGAGAGTCGGGCCAGAGACCCAGTACTTC. Its translation is CASSQDPQGRVGPETQYF.